This T cell receptor beta chain stems from a study of blood T cell repertoires in COVID-19. Study information: Samples taken during acute and convalescent COVID-19 were collected in the United States, Italy and Spain. Sample material is recorded as cDNA or gDNA derived from T cells, B-cell-depleted T cells, or PBMCs.

V lost 5 bases and J 2 bases, leaving 10 bases between the germline ends. CDR3 length: 14 amino acids. Germline V gene sequence: CDR1 SGHRS, CDR2 YFSETQ. Per the study methods: The assay estimated nucleated cells by amplifying reference gene primers. The protocol was immunoSEQ multiplex PCR, while the TCRdb copy is restricted to in-frame clones and leaves out a portion. From that table come the V and J calls and clone size; the DNA was used to work out D and trimming. The table includes 100,000 to 150,000 clones, about 83% detected once. Sequencing was done on a sample of peripheral blood. This clonotype originated in a man between 60 and 70 years old with acute or convalescent COVID-19. The V gene is TRBV5-1, the J gene TRBJ2-2; possibly TRBD2 for D (6 bases). CDR3 residues: CASRWDSNTGELFF. The DNA for the CDR3 is TGCGCCAGCAGGTGGGACTCCAACACCGGGGAGCTGTTTTTT.